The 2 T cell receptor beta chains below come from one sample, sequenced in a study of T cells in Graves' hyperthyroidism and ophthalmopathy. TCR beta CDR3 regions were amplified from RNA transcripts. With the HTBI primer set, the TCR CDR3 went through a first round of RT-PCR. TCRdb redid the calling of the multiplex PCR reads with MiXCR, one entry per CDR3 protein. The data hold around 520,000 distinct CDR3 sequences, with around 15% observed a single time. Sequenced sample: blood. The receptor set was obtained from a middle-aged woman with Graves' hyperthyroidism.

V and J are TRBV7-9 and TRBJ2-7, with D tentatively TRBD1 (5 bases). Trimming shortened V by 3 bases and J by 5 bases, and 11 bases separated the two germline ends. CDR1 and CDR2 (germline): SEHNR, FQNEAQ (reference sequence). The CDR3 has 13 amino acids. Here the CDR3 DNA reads TGTGCCAGCAGCTTCCCAGGGTTCAACGAGCAGTACTTC. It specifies CASSFPGFNEQYF.

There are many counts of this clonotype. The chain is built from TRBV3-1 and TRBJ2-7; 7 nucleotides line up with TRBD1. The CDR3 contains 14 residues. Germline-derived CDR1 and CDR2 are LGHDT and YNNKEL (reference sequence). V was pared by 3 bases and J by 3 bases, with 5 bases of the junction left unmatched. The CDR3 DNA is TGTGCCAGCAGCCATTTTAGGGACAGCTACGAGCAGTACTTC. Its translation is CASSHFRDSYEQYF.